This T cell receptor beta chain is from a study of long-term antiretroviral therapy in people with HIV. Comment on this clone: What it recognizes is unknown.

V lost 2 bases and J lost 3, with 13 bases in between. Looked up from germline, CDR1 is MDHEN and CDR2 is SYDVKM. This CDR3 region has 15 residues. Each HIV-infected participant was given treatment in the United States. Investigators performed immunoSEQ version v3.0 at survey level. This table comes from immunoSEQ multiplex PCR, and its TCRdb copy is limited to in-frame clones, with some not included. The sample consists of approximately 30,000 clones, 65% to 85% of them appearing once. Study-wide results and caveats: Blood in the study was drawn between the mid-2000s and the late 2010s, possibly under older ART regimens, which may be less effective than current ones.

The chain has TRBV28 and TRBJ1-2; possibly TRBD1 for D (5 bases). The sample here was unsorted PBMCs, taken 2.8 years after starting antiretroviral therapy. The receptor comes from a man under 40 with HIV. The CDR3, as DNA: TGTGCCAGCAGTTTAGGATTCCGGGGGTACTATGGCTACACCTTC. It codes for CASSLGFRGYYGYTF.